Given below is one TCR beta chain in context. The antigen is undetermined. A second PCR of roughly 7 to 11 cycles used a sample-barcoded 5' primer and a J-beta primer mix. A template-switch adaptor with 12 random nucleotides tagged each cDNA molecule. The yield of each sample was at least 2.5 million CDR3-containing paired-end reads. From the 5' RACE reads, TCRdb called clonotypes with MiXCR, one entry per CDR3 protein. The sample has roughly 1.7 million distinct CDR3 sequences, around 35% seen once. This entry belongs to a study of blood T cells in healthy people across ages. The wider study: About one barcoded TCR beta cDNA was captured per two T cells.

Study-level points and caveats: TCR beta diversity, measured per million T cells, fell in a roughly linear way with age.

The specimen was blood. The source of this sequence is a woman in her 30s in good health.

CDR3 coding DNA: TGTGCCAGCAGTTCCCCTAGCGGGGGGCTCCAAGAGACCCAGTACTTC. Its protein is CASSSPSGGLQETQYF. The genes are TRBV5-4 and TRBJ2-5; 11 bases fit TRBD2. CDR1 SGHNT and CDR2 YYREEE come from the germline V gene (reference sequence). V shed 5 bases, J shed 1 base, and the junction held 7 bases outside the gene matches. This CDR3 has 16 amino acids.